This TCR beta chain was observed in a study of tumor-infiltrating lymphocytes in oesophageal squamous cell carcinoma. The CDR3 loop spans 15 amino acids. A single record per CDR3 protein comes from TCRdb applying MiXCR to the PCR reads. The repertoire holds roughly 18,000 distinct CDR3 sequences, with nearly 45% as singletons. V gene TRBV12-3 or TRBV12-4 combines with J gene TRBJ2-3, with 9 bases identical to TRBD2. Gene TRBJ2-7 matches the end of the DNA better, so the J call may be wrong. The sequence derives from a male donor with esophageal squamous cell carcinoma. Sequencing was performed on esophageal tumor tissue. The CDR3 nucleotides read TGTGCCAGCAGTTTAAGCAGCGGGGGGTCCTACGAGCAGTACTTC. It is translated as CASSLSSGGSYEQYF.